This entry is about one T cell receptor beta chain. The V gene end was trimmed by 5 bases and the J gene end by 9 bases; junction bases not matched to a gene: 11. Germline loops: CDR1 LNHDA, CDR2 SQIVND (reference sequence). The CDR3 is made up of 15 amino acids. These data are taken from a study of blood T cell repertoires in COVID-19. About the research overall: Sites in the United States, Italy and Spain provided acute and convalescent COVID-19 samples.

The protocol was immunoSEQ multiplex PCR, while the TCRdb copy is restricted to in-frame clones and leaves out a portion. The sample records approximately 110,000 clones, approximately 90% being singletons. The J gene is TRBJ1-5, the V gene TRBV19; 9 positions agree with TRBD1. Material for sequencing was peripheral blood. The clonotype comes from a woman of 80 years or more with acute or convalescent COVID-19. CDR3 sequence reads: CASSARTGAQGPQHF. DNA for the CDR3: TGTGCCAGTAGTGCTCGGACAGGGGCCCAGGGGCCCCAGCATTTT.